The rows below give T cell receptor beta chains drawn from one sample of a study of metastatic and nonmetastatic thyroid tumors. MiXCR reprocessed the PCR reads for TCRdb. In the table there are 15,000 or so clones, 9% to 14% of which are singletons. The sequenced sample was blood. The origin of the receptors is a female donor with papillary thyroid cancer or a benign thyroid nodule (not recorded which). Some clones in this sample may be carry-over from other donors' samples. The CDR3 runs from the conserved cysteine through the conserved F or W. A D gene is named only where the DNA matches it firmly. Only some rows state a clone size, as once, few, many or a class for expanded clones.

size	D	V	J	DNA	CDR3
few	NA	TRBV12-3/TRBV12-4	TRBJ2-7	TGTGCCAGCAGTTTGAGGGGGGGCGGTGAGCAGTACTTC	CASSLRGGGEQYF
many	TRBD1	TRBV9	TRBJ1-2	TGTGCCAGCAGCGCCGGGACAGGGTTAGAGTTTGGCTACACCTTC	CASSAGTGLEFGYTF
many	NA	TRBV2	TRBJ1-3	TGTGCCAGCAGAGAGGGGTTCTCGGGTGGAAACACCATATATTTT	CASREGFSGGNTIYF
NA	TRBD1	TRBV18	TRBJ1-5	TGTGCCAGCTCACAATCCGGGACAGGGGATTCCCAGCCCCAGCATTTT	CASSQSGTGDSQPQHF
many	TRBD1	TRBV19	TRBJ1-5	TGTGCCAGTAGTCTTACCGGGACAGGTAATCAGCCCCAGCATTTT	CASSLTGTGNQPQHF
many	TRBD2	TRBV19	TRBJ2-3	TGTGCCAGTAGTTGGGTAGCGGGGAACCAAGAGGATACGCAGTATTTT	CASSWVAGNQEDTQYF
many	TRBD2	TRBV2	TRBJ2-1	TGTGCCAGCAGTGAATTAGCGGGGGGGTACAATGAGCAGTTCTTC	CASSELAGGYNEQFF
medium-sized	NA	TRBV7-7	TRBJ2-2	TGTGCTAGCAGCTCAAGACAGGGAGGCTCAGACACCGGGGAGCTGTTTTTT	CASSSRQGGSDTGELFF
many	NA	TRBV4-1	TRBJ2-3	TGCGCCAGCAGCCAAGGCGGGGATACGCAGTATTTT	CASSQGGDTQYF
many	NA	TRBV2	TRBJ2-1	TGTGCCAGCAGTGAACTGAGAGAGGAGCAGTTCTTC	CASSELREEQFF
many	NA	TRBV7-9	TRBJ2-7	TGTGCCAGCAGCTTAGCATCCTCCTACGAGCAGTACTTC	CASSLASSYEQYF
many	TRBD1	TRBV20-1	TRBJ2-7	TGCAGTGCTAGTCGGCAGGGGGTCGACGAGCAGTACTTC	CSASRQGVDEQYF
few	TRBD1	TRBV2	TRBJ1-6	TGTGCAAGCAGACAGGGGGCAGAATCACCCCTACACTTT	CASRQGAESPLHF
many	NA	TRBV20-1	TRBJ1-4	TGCAGTGCTCACCCCCCAGCCACTAATGAAAAACTGTTTTTT	CSAHPPATNEKLFF
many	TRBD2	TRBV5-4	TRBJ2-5	TGTGCCAGCAGCTTGGACCAAACTAGCGAAGAGACCCAGTACTTC	CASSLDQTSEETQYF